These 5 T cell receptor beta chains were sequenced from one sample in a study of control samples from healthy donors and cancer patients. Data came from immunoSEQ multiplex PCR; TCRdb stores just in-frame clones and leaves some out. The table lists approximately 150,000 clones, roughly 94% of them singletons. The sequencing sample was made of PBMCs. The receptors originated from a man aged 55 to 70 with colorectal cancer.

The chain combines TRBV5-1 with TRBJ2-7, with D tentatively TRBD1 (7 bases). The CDR3 covers 15 residues. Trimming took 0 bases from V and 3 from J, leaving 13 bases between them. Per the germline V gene, CDR1 is SGHRS and CDR2 is YFSETQ. The CDR3 spells CASSLASGGYYEQYF. The CDR3 DNA reads as TGCGCCAGCAGCTTGGCGTCAGGGGGGTACTACGAGCAGTACTTC.

The gene calls are TRBV7-2 and TRBJ2-3, with TRBD2 identical over 10 bases. The CDR3 is 15 residues long. V lost 4 bases to trimming and J lost 3 bases; unmatched junction nucleotides: 4. From germline, CDR1 is SGHTA and CDR2 FQGNSA. In DNA form, the CDR3 reads TGTGCCAGCAGCTCTAGGACTAGCGGAACAGATACGCAGTATTTT. This gives the protein CASSSRTSGTDTQYF.

The chain combines TRBV27 with TRBJ2-7; 10 positions match TRBD2. J gave up 6 bases and V 4 bases, and 9 bases lay outside the gene matches. This CDR3 comprises 15 residues. Germline V CDR1 and CDR2: MNHEY, SMNVEV (reference sequence). Written as DNA, the CDR3 is TGTGCCAGCAGTTGGGGAAGCGGGGGGGCCTCCGAGCAGTACTTC. It translates to CASSWGSGGASEQYF.

The J gene is TRBJ1-3, the V gene TRBV11-2; D may be TRBD1 (6 bases). CDR3 length: 14 amino acids. Trimming stripped 5 bases from V and 0 bases from J, with 8 bases between. Germline CDR1 and CDR2: SGHAT and FQNNGV. CDR3 in amino acids: CASSQGSSGNTIYF. As DNA, the CDR3 is TGTGCCAGCAGCCAGGGGAGCTCTGGAAACACCATATATTTT. The whole variable domain, remainder taken from reference TRBV11-2 and TRBJ1-3, is EAGVAQSPRYKIIEKRQSVAFWCNPISGHATLYWYQQILGQGPKLLIQFQNNGVVDDSQLPKDRFSAERLKGVDSTLKIQPAKLEDSAVYLCASSQGSSGNTIYFGEGSWLTVV.

The rearrangement links TRBV19 to TRBJ2-1; D unclear. The germline CDR1 and CDR2 sequences are LNHDA and SQIVND (reference sequence). V was trimmed by 3 bases and J by 9 bases, leaving 12 bases between them. The CDR3 length is 13 residues. DNA of the CDR3: TGTGCCAGTAGTATTATGGGCAGCGTTGAGCAGTTCTTC. Translated, it gives CASSIMGSVEQFF. Drawing the rest from reference TRBV19 and TRBJ2-1, the complete variable domain is DGGITQSPKYLFRKEGQNVTLSCEQNLNHDAMYWYRQDPGQGLRLIYYSQIVNDFQKGDIAEGYSVSREKKESFPLTVTSAQKNPTAFYLCASSIMGSVEQFFGPGTRLTVL.